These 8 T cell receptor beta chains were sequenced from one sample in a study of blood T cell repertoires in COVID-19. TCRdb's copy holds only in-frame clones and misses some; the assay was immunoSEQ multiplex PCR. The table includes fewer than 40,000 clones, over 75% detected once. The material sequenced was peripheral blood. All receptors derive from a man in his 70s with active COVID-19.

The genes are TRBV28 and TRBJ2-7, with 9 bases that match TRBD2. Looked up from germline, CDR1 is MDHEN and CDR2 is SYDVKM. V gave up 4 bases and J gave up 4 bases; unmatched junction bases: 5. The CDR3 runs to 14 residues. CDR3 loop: CASSWASGKYEQYF. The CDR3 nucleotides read TGTGCCAGCAGTTGGGCTAGCGGGAAGTACGAGCAGTACTTC.

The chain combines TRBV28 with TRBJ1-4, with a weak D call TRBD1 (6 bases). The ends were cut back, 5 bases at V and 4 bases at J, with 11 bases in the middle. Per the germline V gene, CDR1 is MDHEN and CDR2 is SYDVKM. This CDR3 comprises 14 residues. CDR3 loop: CASSRTDLNEKLFF. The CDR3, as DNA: TGTGCCAGCAGTAGGACAGACCTTAATGAAAAACTGTTTTTT.

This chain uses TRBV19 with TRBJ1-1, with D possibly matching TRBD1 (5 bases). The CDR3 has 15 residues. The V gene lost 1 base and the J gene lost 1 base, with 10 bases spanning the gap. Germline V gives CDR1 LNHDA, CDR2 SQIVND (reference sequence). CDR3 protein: CASSIAPTANTEAFF. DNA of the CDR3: TGTGCCAGTAGTATAGCACCGACAGCGAACACTGAAGCTTTCTTT.

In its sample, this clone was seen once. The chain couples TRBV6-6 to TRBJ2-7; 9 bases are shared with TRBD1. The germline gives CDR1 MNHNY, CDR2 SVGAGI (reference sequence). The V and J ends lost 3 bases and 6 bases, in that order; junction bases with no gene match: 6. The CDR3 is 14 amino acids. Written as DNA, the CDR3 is TGTGCCAGCAGTTATGAGGGACAGGGCCGCGAGCAGTACTTC. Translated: CASSYEGQGREQYF.

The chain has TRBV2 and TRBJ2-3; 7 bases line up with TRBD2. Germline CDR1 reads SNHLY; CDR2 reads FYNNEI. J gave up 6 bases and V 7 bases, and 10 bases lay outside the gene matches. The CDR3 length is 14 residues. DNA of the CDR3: TGTGCCAGCAATCGGGGTCTAGCGGTGGATACGCAGTATTTT. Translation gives CASNRGLAVDTQYF.

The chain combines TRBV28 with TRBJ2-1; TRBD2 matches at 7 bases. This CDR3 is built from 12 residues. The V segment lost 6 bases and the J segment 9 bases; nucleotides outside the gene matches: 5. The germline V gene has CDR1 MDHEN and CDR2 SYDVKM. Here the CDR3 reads CASSRTRLEQFF. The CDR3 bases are TGTGCCAGCAGCCGGACTAGACTTGAGCAGTTCTTC.

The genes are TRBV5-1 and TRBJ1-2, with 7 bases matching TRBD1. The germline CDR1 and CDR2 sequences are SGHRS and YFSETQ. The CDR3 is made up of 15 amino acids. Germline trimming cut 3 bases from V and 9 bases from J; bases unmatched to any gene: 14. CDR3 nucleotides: TGCGCCAGCAGCTCGACAGGGAGCCCCGGTCTGAGCTACACCTTC. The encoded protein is CASSSTGSPGLSYTF.

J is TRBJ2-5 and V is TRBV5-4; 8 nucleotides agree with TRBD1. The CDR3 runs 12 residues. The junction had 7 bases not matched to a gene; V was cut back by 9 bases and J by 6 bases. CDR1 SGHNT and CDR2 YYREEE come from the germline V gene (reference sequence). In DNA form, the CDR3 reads TGTGCCATTGGACAGGGTGGAAAGACCCAGTACTTC. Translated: CAIGQGGKTQYF.